This T cell receptor beta chain is from a study of blood T cells in healthy people across ages. Looking at the study overall: In model experiments, template switching was able to capture about one barcoded beta molecule for every two T cells that were present.

Primed by a sample-barcoded 5' primer and a J-beta primer mix, a second PCR proceeded for about 6 to 11 cycles. The template-switch adaptor, which had 12 random nucleotides, put a tag on each cDNA molecule. Per sample, CDR3-containing paired-end reads numbered at least 2.5 million. TCRdb independently ran MiXCR on the 5' RACE reads; one entry per CDR3 protein. The data contain fewer than 900,000 distinct CDR3 sequences, roughly 47% of them singletons. Trimming removed 7 bases from V and 3 bases from J, with 18 bases in between. Germline V CDR1 and CDR2: ENHRY, SYGVKD. The CDR3 spans 15 residues. General observations from the study: Versus aged donors, long-lived donors had higher diversity and more naive CD4+ cells.

Note on this clonotype: The antigen is undetermined.

The genes are TRBV10-3 and TRBJ1-2; the D gene is possibly TRBD1 (5 bases). This receptor was identified in a woman aged 60 to 75 in good health. The specimen sequenced was blood. CDR3 bases: TGTGCCATCACCGACAGACCTTCTAATGACTATGGCTACACCTTC. Translated, it gives CAITDRPSNDYGYTF.